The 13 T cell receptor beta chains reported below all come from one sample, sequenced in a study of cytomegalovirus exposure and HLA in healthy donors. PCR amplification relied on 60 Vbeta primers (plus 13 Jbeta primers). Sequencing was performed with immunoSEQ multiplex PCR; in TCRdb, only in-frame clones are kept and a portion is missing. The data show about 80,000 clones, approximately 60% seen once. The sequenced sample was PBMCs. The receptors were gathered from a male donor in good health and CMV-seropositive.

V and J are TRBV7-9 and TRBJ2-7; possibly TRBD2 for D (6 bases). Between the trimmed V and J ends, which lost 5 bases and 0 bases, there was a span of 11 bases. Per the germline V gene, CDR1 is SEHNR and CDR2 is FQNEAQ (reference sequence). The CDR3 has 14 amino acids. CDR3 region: CASSRRDSSYEQYF. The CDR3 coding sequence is TGTGCCAGCAGCCGCAGGGACTCCTCCTACGAGCAGTACTTC.

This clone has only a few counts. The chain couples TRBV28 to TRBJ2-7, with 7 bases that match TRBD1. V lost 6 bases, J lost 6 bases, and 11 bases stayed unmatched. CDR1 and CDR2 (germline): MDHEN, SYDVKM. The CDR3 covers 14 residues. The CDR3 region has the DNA TGTGCCAGCAGCTCCCGACAGGGCGCGGGCGAGCAGTACTTC. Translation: CASSSRQGAGEQYF. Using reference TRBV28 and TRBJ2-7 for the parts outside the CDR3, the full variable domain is DVKVTQSSRYLVKRTGEKVFLECVQDMDHENMFWYRQDPGLGLRLIYFSYDVKMKEKGDIPEGYSVSREKKERFSLILESASTNQTSMYLCASSSRQGAGEQYFGPGTRLTVT.

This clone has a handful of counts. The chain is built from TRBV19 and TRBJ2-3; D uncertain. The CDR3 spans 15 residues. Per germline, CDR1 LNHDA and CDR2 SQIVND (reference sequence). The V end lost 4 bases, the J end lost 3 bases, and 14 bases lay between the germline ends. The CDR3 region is CASSTELIWTDTQYF. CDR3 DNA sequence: TGTGCCAGTAGTACCGAGCTAATCTGGACAGATACGCAGTATTTT. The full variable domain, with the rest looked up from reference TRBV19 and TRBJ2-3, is DGGITQSPKYLFRKEGQNVTLSCEQNLNHDAMYWYRQDPGQGLRLIYYSQIVNDFQKGDIAEGYSVSREKKESFPLTVTSAQKNPTAFYLCASSTELIWTDTQYFGPGTRLTVL.

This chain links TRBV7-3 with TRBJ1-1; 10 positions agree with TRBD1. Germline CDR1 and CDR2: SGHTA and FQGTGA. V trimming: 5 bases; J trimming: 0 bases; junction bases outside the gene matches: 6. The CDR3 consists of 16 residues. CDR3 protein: CASSPGTGAMNTEAFF. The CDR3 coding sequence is TGTGCCAGCAGCCCGGGGACAGGGGCGATGAACACTGAAGCTTTCTTT.

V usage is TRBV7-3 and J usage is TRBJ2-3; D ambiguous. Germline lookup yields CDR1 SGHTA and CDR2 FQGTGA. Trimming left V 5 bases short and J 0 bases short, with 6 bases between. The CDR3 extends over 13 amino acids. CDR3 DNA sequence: TGTGCCAGCAGCCCCCATAGCACAGATACGCAGTATTTT. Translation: CASSPHSTDTQYF.

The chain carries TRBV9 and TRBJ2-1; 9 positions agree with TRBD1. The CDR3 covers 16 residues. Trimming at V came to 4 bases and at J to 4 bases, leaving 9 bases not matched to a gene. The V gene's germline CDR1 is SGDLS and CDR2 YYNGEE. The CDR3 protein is CASSKTQGAQYNEQFF. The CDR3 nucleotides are TGTGCCAGCAGCAAGACACAGGGGGCGCAATACAATGAGCAGTTCTTC.

CDR3 region: CASSLGQGVTYEQYF. The CDR3 DNA reads TGTGCCAGCAGCTTAGGTCAGGGGGTAACCTACGAGCAGTACTTC. This sequence joins TRBV7-9 and TRBJ2-7; 7 nucleotides match TRBD1. The CDR3 runs to 15 residues. The germline V gene encodes CDR1 SEHNR and CDR2 FQNEAQ (reference sequence). The J segment lost 2 bases and the V segment lost 1 base, leaving 5 bases of the junction unmatched.

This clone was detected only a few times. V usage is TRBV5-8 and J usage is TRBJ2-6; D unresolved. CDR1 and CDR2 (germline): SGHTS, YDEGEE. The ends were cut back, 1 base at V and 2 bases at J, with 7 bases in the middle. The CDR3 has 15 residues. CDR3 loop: CASSLNGPGANVLTF. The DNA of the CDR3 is TGTGCCAGCAGCTTGAATGGCCCTGGGGCCAACGTCCTGACTTTC.

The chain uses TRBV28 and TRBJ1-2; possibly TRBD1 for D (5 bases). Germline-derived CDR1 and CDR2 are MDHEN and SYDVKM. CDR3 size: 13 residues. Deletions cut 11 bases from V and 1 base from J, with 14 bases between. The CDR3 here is CASGTGGNYGYTF. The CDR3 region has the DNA TGTGCCTCGGGTACGGGGGGTAACTATGGCTACACCTTC.

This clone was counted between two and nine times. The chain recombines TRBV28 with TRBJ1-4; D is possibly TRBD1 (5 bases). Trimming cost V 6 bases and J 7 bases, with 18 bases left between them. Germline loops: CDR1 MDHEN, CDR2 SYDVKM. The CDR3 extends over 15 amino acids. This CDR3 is CASRSDQGRVEKLFF. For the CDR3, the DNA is TGTGCCAGCAGGTCTGACCAGGGAAGAGTTGAAAAACTGTTTTTT.

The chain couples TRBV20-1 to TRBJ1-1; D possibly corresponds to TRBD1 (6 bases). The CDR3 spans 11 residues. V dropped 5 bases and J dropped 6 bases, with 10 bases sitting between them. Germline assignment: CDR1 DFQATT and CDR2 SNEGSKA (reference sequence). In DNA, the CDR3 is TGCAGTGCTCCGGCAGGGGCTGAAGCTTTCTTT. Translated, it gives CSAPAGAEAFF.

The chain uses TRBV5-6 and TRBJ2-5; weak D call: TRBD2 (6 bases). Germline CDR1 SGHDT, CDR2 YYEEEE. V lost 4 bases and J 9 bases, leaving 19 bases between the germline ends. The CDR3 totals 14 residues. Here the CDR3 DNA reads TGTGCCAGCAGCCCACGGGGCGACGGGGAGGCCCAGTACTTC. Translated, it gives CASSPRGDGEAQYF.

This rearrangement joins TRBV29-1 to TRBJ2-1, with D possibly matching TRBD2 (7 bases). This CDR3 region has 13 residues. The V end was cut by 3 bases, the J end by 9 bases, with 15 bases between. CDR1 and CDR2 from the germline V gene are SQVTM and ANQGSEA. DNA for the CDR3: TGCAGCGTTGAGGCTAGCGGAGGGGGTGAGCAGTTCTTC. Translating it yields CSVEASGGGEQFF.